Below are 17 T cell receptor beta chains sequenced from a single sample in a study of Graves' ophthalmopathy and Graves' hyperthyroidism. RNA served as the template for amplifying TCR beta CDR3 regions. HTBI primers were employed in first-round RT-PCR, then a second-round multiplex PCR followed. TCRdb used MiXCR to reprocess the multiplex PCR reads, holding one entry per CDR3 protein. Altogether 650,000 to 900,000 distinct CDR3 sequences are present, roughly 40% being singletons, with the ten largest covering 44%. Input material: peripheral blood. The receptor source for this set is an adult man with Graves' ophthalmopathy.

Regarding this clonotype: Without the conserved terminal phenylalanine or tryptophan, this CDR3 likely stems from a read error. The V call is TRBV14, the J call TRBJ2-5; D remains ambiguous. V dropped 2 bases and J dropped 5 bases, with 3 bases sitting between them. The length of the CDR3 is 11 residues. CDR1 SGHDN and CDR2 FVKESK come from the germline V gene. This CDR3 reads CASSQMETQYL. CDR3 in DNA: TGTGCCAGCAGCCAAATGGAGACCCAGTACCTC.

The sample holds one count of this clonotype. In this CDR3 the conserved last residue, phenylalanine or tryptophan, is missing, so a read error is likely. The chain recombines TRBV2 with TRBJ2-7; D call uncertain. CDR3 length: 13 amino acids. Looked up from germline, CDR1 is SNHLY and CDR2 is FYNNEI. The ends were cut back, 6 bases at V and 4 bases at J, with 13 bases in the middle. The CDR3 DNA reads as TGTGCCAGCAGCCCCTATAAGAGATACGAGCAGTACCTC. Translation gives CASSPYKRYEQYL.

The table lists this clonotype with a few counts. The chain recombines TRBV9 with TRBJ2-7; the D gene is possibly TRBD1 (6 bases). V was shortened by 3 bases and J by 0 bases, with 13 bases between the two germline ends. The CDR3 extends over 15 amino acids. Germline V gives CDR1 SGDLS, CDR2 YYNGEE. Here the CDR3 reads CASSAGQLPSYEQYF. In DNA form, the CDR3 reads TGTGCCAGCAGCGCTGGACAGTTACCCTCCTACGAGCAGTACTTC.

This clonotype was seen many times. The V call is TRBV7-9, the J call TRBJ1-1; D remains ambiguous. Germline CDR1 reads SEHNR; CDR2 reads FQNEAQ (reference sequence). The ends were cut back, 11 bases at V and 1 base at J, with 11 bases in the middle. The CDR3 is 12 amino acids. The CDR3 DNA sequence: TGTGCCGTCGGATTAAGGAACACTGAAGCTTTCTTT. It specifies CAVGLRNTEAFF.

A few counts support this clonotype. CDR3 coding DNA: TGTGCCACCAGTGGGTCGGACAAACCCCACGAGCAGTACTTC. Translation: CATSGSDKPHEQYF. The chain combines TRBV24-1 with TRBJ2-7; TRBD1 is a possible D gene (5 bases). The CDR3 has 14 amino acids. Looked up from germline, CDR1 is KGHDR and CDR2 is SFDVKD. The V and J ends lost 5 bases and 5 bases respectively, with 15 bases between them.

The chain links TRBV19 to TRBJ1-2; 9 bases line up with TRBD1. CDR3 length: 15 amino acids. Trimming cost V 6 bases and J 7 bases; bases outside gene matches: 12. In germline, CDR1 is LNHDA, CDR2 SQIVND (reference sequence). CDR3 nucleotides: TGTGCCAGTAGCCTTCCGGGACAGGGCTTTCTTGGCTACACCTTC. It yields the protein CASSLPGQGFLGYTF.

In its sample, this clonotype was seen a few times. The CDR3 nucleotides are TGTGCCAGCAGCTTAAACCAGGGCGAGGAGCAGTACTTC. It yields the protein CASSLNQGEEQYF. The chain combines TRBV7-9 with TRBJ2-7; a weak D match, TRBD1 (5 bases). Trimming cost V 2 bases and J 7 bases, with 12 bases left between them. CDR3 size: 13 residues. The V gene's germline CDR1 is SEHNR and CDR2 FQNEAQ (reference sequence).

This sequence joins TRBV9 and TRBJ2-7; D gene ambiguous. This CDR3 is built from 11 residues. Germline V gene data show CDR1 as SGDLS and CDR2 as YYNGEE. Trimming removed 3 bases at V and 5 bases at J, with 6 bases between. The CDR3 DNA is TGTGCCAGCAGCGGAGACCACGAGCAGTACTTC. This codes for CASSGDHEQYF.

CDR3: CASSVETGDGANVLTF. For the CDR3, the DNA is TGTGCCAGCAGTGTAGAGACAGGGGATGGGGCCAACGTCCTGACTTTC. The rearrangement uses TRBV25-1 and TRBJ2-6, with TRBD1 matching over 8 bases. The CDR3 totals 16 residues. V lost 4 bases, J lost 3 bases, and 5 bases stayed unmatched. The germline V gene encodes CDR1 MGHDK and CDR2 SYGVNS.

The CDR3, as DNA: TGTGCCAGCAGCCCCAGACATTACCCCAATCAGCCCCAGCATTTT. Protein product: CASSPRHYPNQPQHF. This rearrangement joins TRBV5-6 to TRBJ1-5; D is unclear. The CDR3 extends over 15 amino acids. The germline gives CDR1 SGHDT, CDR2 YYEEEE. The V and J ends lost 4 bases and 3 bases respectively, with 14 bases between them. The full variable domain, in which reference TRBV5-6 and TRBJ1-5 provide the parts outside the CDR3, is DAGVTQSPTHLIKTRGQQVTLRCSPKSGHDTVSWYQQALGQGPQFIFQYYEEEERQRGNFPDRFSGHQFPNYSSELNVNALLLGDSALYLCASSPRHYPNQPQHFGDGTRLSIL.

With respect to this clonotype: A much larger clone differs by one base, so this may be a read error. The gene calls are TRBV24-1 and TRBJ1-2, with TRBD1 identical over 8 bases. Trimming cost V 3 bases and J 10 bases; bases outside gene matches: 6. CDR1 is KGHDR and CDR2 is SFDVKD in the germline V gene. The CDR3 has 13 residues. This CDR3 reads CATSDRQGSDYTF. CDR3 nucleotides: TGTGCCACCAGTGATCGACAGGGGAGTGACTACACCTTC.

The chain links TRBV19 to TRBJ2-7; TRBD2 matches at 8 bases. The trim removed 5 bases at V and 4 bases at J, leaving 10 bases unmatched. This CDR3 comprises 15 residues. Germline assignment: CDR1 LNHDA and CDR2 SQIVND (reference sequence). CDR3 in amino acids: CASSLQGLGVYEQYF. Here the CDR3 DNA reads TGTGCCAGTAGTTTACAGGGACTAGGTGTTTACGAGCAGTACTTC.

In its sample, this clonotype was seen many times. The rearrangement links TRBV7-9 to TRBJ1-1; TRBD1 aligns across 7 bases. The ends lost 6 bases at V and 0 bases at J; junction bases unmatched: 7. Germline CDR1 and CDR2: SEHNR and FQNEAQ (reference sequence). The CDR3 is 15 residues long. The CDR3 DNA reads TGTGCCAGCAGGGCCGGGACAGACCTGAACACTGAAGCTTTCTTT. Translating it yields CASRAGTDLNTEAFF.

The rearrangement joins TRBV12-3 or TRBV12-4 to TRBJ2-2; TRBD2 aligns across 10 bases. CDR3 length: 18 residues. Trimming at V came to 10 bases and at J to 3 bases, leaving 17 bases not matched to a gene. This chain's CDR3 is CAIRNIAGGPLYTGELFF. The CDR3 DNA reads TGTGCCATCAGAAACATAGCGGGGGGACCCTTGTACACCGGGGAGCTGTTTTTT.

This clonotype was seen only a few times. CDR3 in DNA: TGTGCCAGCAGTTCTTGGACGGGCAATGAAAAACTGTTTTTT. It codes for CASSSWTGNEKLFF. This chain links TRBV7-9 with TRBJ1-4; unclear D gene. V lost 6 bases and J lost 5, with 13 bases in between. Germline lookup yields CDR1 SEHNR and CDR2 FQNEAQ (reference sequence). This CDR3 is 14 amino acids long.

This clonotype was picked up many times. V is TRBV7-9 and J is TRBJ1-2; tentative D call: TRBD1 (5 bases). V dropped 5 bases and J dropped 4 bases, with 14 bases sitting between them. The CDR3 length is 14 residues. In germline, CDR1 is SEHNR, CDR2 FQNEAQ (reference sequence). This chain's CDR3 is CASSHSTGSYGYTF. In nucleotides, the CDR3 is TGTGCCAGCAGCCATTCCACAGGATCCTATGGCTACACCTTC.

This clonotype was detected many times. This sequence joins TRBV28 and TRBJ1-2, with no clear D. V was shortened by 3 bases and J by 0 bases, with 5 bases between the two germline ends. Germline CDR1 reads MDHEN; CDR2 reads SYDVKM. The CDR3 is 13 residues long. In DNA form, the CDR3 reads TGTGCCAGCAGTTTGCTCTCTAACTATGGCTACACCTTC. It translates to CASSLLSNYGYTF.